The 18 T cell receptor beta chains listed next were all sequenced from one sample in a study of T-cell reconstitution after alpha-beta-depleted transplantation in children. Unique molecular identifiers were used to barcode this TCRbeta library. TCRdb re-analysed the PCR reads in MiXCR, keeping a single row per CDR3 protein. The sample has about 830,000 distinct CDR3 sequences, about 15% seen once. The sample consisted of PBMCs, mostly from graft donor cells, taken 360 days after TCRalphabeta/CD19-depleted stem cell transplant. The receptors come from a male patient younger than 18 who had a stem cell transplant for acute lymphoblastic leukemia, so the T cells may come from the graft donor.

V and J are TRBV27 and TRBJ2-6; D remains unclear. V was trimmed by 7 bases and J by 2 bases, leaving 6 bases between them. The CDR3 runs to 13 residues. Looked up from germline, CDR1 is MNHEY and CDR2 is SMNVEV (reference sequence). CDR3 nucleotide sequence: TGTGCCAGCATGGGTACTGGGGCCAACGTCCTGACTTTC. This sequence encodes CASMGTGANVLTF. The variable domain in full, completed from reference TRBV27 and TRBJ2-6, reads EAQVTQNPRYLITVTGKKLTVTCSQNMNHEYMSWYRQDPGLGLRQIYYSMNVEVTDKGDVPEGYKVSRKEKRNFPLILESPSPNQTSLYFCASMGTGANVLTFGAGSRLTVL.

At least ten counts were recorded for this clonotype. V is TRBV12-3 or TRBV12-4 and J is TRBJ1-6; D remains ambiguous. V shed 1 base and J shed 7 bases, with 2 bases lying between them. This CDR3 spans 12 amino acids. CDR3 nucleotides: TGTGCCAGCAGTTTAGACAATTCACCCCTCCACTTT. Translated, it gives CASSLDNSPLHF.

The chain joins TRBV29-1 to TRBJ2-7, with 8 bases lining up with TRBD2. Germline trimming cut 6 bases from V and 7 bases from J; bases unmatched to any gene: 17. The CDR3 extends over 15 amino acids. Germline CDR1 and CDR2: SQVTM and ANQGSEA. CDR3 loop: CSVTRGAGGPWEQYF. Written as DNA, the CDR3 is TGCAGCGTGACCCGTGGGGCGGGAGGCCCGTGGGAGCAGTACTTC.

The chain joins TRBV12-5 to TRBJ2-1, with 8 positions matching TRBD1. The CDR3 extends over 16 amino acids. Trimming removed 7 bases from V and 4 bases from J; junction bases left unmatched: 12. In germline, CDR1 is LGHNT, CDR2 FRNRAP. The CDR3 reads CASDLSGTGNYNEQFF. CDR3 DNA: TGTGCTAGTGACCTCTCCGGGACAGGAAATTACAATGAGCAGTTCTTC.

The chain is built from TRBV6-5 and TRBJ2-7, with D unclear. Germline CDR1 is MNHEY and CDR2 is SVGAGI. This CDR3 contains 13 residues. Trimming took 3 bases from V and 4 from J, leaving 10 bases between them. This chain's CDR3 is CASSYGPLYEQYF. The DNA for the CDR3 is TGTGCCAGCAGTTATGGCCCTTTGTACGAGCAGTACTTC.

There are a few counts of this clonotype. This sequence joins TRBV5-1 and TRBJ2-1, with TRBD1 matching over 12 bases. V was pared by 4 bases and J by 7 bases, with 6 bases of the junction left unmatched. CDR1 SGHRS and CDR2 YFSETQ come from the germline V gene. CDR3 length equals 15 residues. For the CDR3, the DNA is TGCGCCAGCAGCAGGGACAGGGGGCTAGGGAATGAGCAGTTCTTC. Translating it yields CASSRDRGLGNEQFF.

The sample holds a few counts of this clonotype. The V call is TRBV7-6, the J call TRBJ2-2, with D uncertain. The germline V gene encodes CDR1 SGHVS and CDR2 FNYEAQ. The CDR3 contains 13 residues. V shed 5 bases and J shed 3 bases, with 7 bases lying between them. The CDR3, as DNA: TGTGCCAGCAGCCCCATCTACACCGGGGAGCTGTTTTTT. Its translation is CASSPIYTGELFF. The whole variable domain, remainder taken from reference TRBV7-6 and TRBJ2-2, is GAGVSQSPRYKVTKRGQDVALRCDPISGHVSLYWYRQALGQGPEFLTYFNYEAQQDKSGLPNDRFSAERPEGSISTLTIQRTEQRDSAMYRCASSPIYTGELFFGEGSRLTVL.

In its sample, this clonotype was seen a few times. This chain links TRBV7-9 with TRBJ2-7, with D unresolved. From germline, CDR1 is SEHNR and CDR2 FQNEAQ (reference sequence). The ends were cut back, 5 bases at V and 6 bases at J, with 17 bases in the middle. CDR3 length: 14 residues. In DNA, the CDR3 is TGTGCCAGCAGCCCAGGTTCCTTAGACGGCGAGCAGTACTTC. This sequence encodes CASSPGSLDGEQYF.

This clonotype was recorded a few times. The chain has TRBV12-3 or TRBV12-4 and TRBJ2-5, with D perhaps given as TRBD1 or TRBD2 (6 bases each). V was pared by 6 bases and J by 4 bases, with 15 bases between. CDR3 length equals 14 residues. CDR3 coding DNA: TGTGCCAGCAGCCTGGAGGGGGGTCGAGAGACCCAGTACTTC. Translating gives CASSLEGGRETQYF.

CDR3 sequence: CASSLLQATHEQYF. As DNA, the CDR3 is TGTGCCAGCAGTTTACTCCAAGCTACCCACGAGCAGTACTTC. This chain joins TRBV27 and TRBJ2-7; D gene uncertain. V was clipped by 2 bases and J by 5 bases, with 13 bases between them. This CDR3 spans 14 amino acids. CDR1 is MNHEY, CDR2 SMNVEV, per germline (reference sequence).

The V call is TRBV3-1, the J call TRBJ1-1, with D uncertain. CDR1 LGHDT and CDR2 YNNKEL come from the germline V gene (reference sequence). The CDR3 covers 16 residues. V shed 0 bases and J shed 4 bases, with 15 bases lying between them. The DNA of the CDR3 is TGTGCCAGCAGCCAAGATGAAAGTTCCGAAGGCACTGAAGCTTTCTTT. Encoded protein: CASSQDESSEGTEAFF.

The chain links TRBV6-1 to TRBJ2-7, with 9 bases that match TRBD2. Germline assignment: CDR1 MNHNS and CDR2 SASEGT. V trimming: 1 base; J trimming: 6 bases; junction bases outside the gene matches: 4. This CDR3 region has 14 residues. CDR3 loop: CASSEVSGRFEQYF. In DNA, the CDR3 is TGTGCCAGCAGTGAAGTAAGCGGGAGGTTCGAGCAGTACTTC.

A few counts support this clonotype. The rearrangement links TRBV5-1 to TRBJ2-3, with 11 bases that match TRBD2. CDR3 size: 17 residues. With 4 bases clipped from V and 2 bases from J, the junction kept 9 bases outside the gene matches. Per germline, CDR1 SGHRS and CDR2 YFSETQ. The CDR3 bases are TGCGCCAGCAGCCCCCGGGCGACTAGCGGGGTCACAGATACGCAGTATTTT. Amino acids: CASSPRATSGVTDTQYF.

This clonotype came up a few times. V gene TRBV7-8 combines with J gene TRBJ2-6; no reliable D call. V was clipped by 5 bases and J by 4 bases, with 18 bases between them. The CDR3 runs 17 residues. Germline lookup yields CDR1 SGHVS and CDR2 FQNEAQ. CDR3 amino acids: CASSPAEGSRGANVLTF. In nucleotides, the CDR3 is TGTGCCAGCAGCCCCGCCGAAGGGTCGAGGGGGGCCAACGTCCTGACTTTC.

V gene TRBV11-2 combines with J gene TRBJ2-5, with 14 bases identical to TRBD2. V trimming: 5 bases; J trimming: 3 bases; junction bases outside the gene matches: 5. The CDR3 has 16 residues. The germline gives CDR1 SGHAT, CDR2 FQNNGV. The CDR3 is CASSPGGLAGEETQYF. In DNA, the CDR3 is TGTGCCAGCAGCCCCGGGGGACTAGCGGGAGAAGAGACCCAGTACTTC.

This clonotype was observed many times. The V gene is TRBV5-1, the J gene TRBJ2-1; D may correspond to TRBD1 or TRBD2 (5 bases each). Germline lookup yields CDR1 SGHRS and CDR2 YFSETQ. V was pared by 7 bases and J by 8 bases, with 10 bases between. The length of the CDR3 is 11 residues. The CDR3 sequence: CASRRGDEQFF. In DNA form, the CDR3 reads TGCGCCAGCCGCAGAGGGGATGAGCAGTTCTTC. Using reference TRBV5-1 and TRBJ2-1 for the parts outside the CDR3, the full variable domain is KAGVTQTPRYLIKTRGQQVTLSCSPISGHRSVSWYQQTPGQGLQFLFEYFSETQRNKGNFPGRFSGRQFSNSRSEMNVSTLELGDSALYLCASRRGDEQFFGPGTRLTVL.

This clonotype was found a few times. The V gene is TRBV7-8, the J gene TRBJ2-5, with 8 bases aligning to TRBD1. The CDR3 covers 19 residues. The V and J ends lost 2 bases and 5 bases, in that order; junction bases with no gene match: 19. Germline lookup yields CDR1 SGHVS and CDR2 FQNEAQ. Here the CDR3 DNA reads TGTGCCAGCAGCTTACCCGTGACAGGGGAGTGGTTAACAGGGGAGACCCAGTACTTC. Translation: CASSLPVTGEWLTGETQYF. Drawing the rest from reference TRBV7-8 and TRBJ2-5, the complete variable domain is GAGVSQSPRYKVAKRGQDVALRCDPISGHVSLFWYQQALGQGPEFLTYFQNEAQLDKSGLPSDRFFAERPEGSVSTLKIQRTQQEDSAVYLCASSLPVTGEWLTGETQYFGPGTRLLVL.

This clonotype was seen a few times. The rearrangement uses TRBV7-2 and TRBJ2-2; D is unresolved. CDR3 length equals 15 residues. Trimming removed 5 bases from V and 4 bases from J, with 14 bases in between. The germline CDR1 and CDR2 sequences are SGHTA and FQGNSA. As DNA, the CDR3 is TGTGCCAGCAGCCCCACGAGTGCGGTCACCGGGGAGCTGTTTTTT. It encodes CASSPTSAVTGELFF.